This T cell receptor beta chain was sequenced in a study of T-cell memory formation after mild COVID-19. Study-level points and caveats: CD8+ contracting clones occupied EMRA, while CD4+ ones occupied mainly CM and EM. Some SARS-CoV-2-responding clones were already detected in memory before infection.

This clonotype was recorded many times. The antigen is not known. Using its own MiXCR run on the 5' RACE reads, TCRdb lists one record per CDR3 protein. The sample has some 120,000 distinct CDR3 sequences, more than 15% seen once. The sequenced sample was PBMCs or a T cell subset sorted from them (not recorded which). The source is a man aged 18 to 29 who had mild COVID-19 (a few samples of this study predate the infection). Cell type and time point are not known.

In nucleotides, the CDR3 is TGCAGTGCTAGAGGACTAGGGGGGGAGACCCAGTACTTC. Amino acids: CSARGLGGETQYF. The genes are TRBV20-1 and TRBJ2-5; the D gene could be TRBD1 or TRBD2 (6 bases each). V lost 1 base and J lost 5, with 11 bases in between. The germline gives CDR1 DFQATT, CDR2 SNEGSKA (reference sequence). This CDR3 comprises 13 residues.